Below, 10 T cell receptor beta chains from the same sample are listed, as sequenced in a study of identical twins. From the 5' RACE reads, TCRdb called clonotypes with MiXCR, one entry per CDR3 protein. The sample contains roughly 350,000 distinct CDR3 sequences, roughly an eighth of which appear only once. The same specimen was also included in a second study, on yellow fever vaccine responses in identical twins.

The sequenced sample was CD8+ T cells sorted from blood. The receptor source for this set is a woman between 18 and 29 years old in good health.

The sample holds a few counts of this clonotype. The chain recombines TRBV4-1 with TRBJ2-5; D is unresolved. CDR3 size: 16 residues. The germline V gene encodes CDR1 MGHRA and CDR2 YSYEKL. V lost 1 base to trimming and J lost 1 base, with 13 bases between them. This CDR3 is CASSQAPQNTQETQYF. The CDR3, as DNA: TGCGCCAGCAGCCAAGCGCCTCAGAATACCCAAGAGACCCAGTACTTC.

This clonotype was seen only a few times. This sequence joins TRBV2 and TRBJ2-1; 7 bases are shared with TRBD1. The junction had 5 bases not matched to a gene; V was cut back by 11 bases and J by 7 bases. The CDR3 runs to 11 residues. Germline V CDR1 and CDR2: SNHLY, FYNNEI. CDR3 sequence: CAGLQGNEQFF. DNA of the CDR3: TGTGCCGGCTTACAGGGGAATGAGCAGTTCTTC.

The chain couples TRBV20-1 to TRBJ2-7; D is perhaps TRBD2 (6 bases). The germline V and J ends were trimmed by 5 bases and 4 bases, with 12 bases remaining between them. This CDR3 is built from 12 residues. Germline lookup yields CDR1 DFQATT and CDR2 SNEGSKA (reference sequence). CDR3 nucleotides: TGCAGTGCTCCCGAGACTAGTTACGAGCAGTACGTC. Its protein product is CSAPETSYEQYV.

This clonotype was detected a few times. CDR3 region: CASSLVPKANYGYTF. The DNA for the CDR3 is TGTGCCAGCAGCTTAGTTCCGAAAGCTAACTATGGCTACACCTTC. The chain links TRBV11-2 to TRBJ1-2; no clear D gene. V lost 1 base and J 0 bases, leaving 9 bases between the germline ends. CDR3 length: 15 amino acids. Germline V gene lookup returns CDR1 SGHAT and CDR2 FQNNGV.

The V and J genes are TRBV9 and TRBJ2-1, with 9 bases matching TRBD1. CDR1 and CDR2 from the germline V gene are SGDLS and YYNGEE. V shed 3 bases, J shed 2 bases, and the junction held 15 bases outside the gene matches. The CDR3 extends over 19 amino acids. The CDR3 region is CASSEPGQGRWVAYNEQFF. The DNA for the CDR3 is TGTGCCAGCAGCGAACCGGGACAGGGTCGTTGGGTGGCCTACAATGAGCAGTTCTTC. The full variable domain, in which reference TRBV9 and TRBJ2-1 provide the parts outside the CDR3, is DSGVTQTPKHLITATGQRVTLRCSPRSGDLSVYWYQQSLDQGLQFLIQYYNGEERAKGNILERFSAQQFPDLHSELNLSSLELGDSALYFCASSEPGQGRWVAYNEQFFGPGTRLTVL.

This clonotype was detected ten times or more. CDR3 region: CASRRGGNEQFF. The CDR3 DNA reads as TGTGCCAGCAGGCGGGGTGGTAATGAGCAGTTCTTC. The chain combines TRBV27 with TRBJ2-1; D possibly corresponds to TRBD2 (6 bases). The CDR3 is made up of 12 amino acids. CDR1 and CDR2 (germline): MNHEY, SMNVEV (reference sequence). Trimming removed 6 bases from V and 7 bases from J, with 10 bases in between.

This clonotype was counted a few times. The V and J genes are TRBV11-2 and TRBJ1-1; D gene unclear. Trimming cost V 8 bases and J 8 bases, with 12 bases left between them. This CDR3 spans 11 amino acids. From germline, CDR1 is SGHAT and CDR2 FQNNGV. In DNA form, the CDR3 reads TGTGCCAGCGAGGTAGGGATCGAAGCTTTCTTT. It translates to CASEVGIEAFF.

V and J are TRBV19 and TRBJ2-7; 11 bases are shared with TRBD2. The CDR3 consists of 14 residues. The V and J ends lost 3 bases and 4 bases, in that order; junction bases with no gene match: 2. Germline CDR1 reads LNHDA; CDR2 reads SQIVND (reference sequence). The CDR3 spells CASSIVAGGYEQYF. DNA for the CDR3: TGTGCCAGTAGTATCGTAGCGGGAGGGTACGAGCAGTACTTC.

The CDR3 region is CASRGGLAGRDLQNEQFF. CDR3 coding DNA: TGTGCCAGCAGAGGGGGACTAGCGGGAAGGGACCTTCAGAATGAGCAGTTCTTC. The chain recombines TRBV11-1 with TRBJ2-1, with 13 bases fitting TRBD2. The V gene's germline CDR1 is SGHAT and CDR2 FQDESV (reference sequence). The J segment lost 7 bases and the V segment lost 6 bases, leaving 15 bases of the junction unmatched. The CDR3 length is 18 residues.

This clonotype was seen more than once but under ten times. The chain carries TRBV15 and TRBJ2-7; no reliable D call. Germline assignment: CDR1 LNHNV and CDR2 YYDKDF (reference sequence). The CDR3 runs to 12 residues. Trimming left V 4 bases short and J 7 bases short, with 11 bases between. The CDR3, as DNA: TGTGCCACCAGCACCCCAAGTCTGGAGCAGTACTTC. Protein: CATSTPSLEQYF.